The 10 T cell receptor beta chains below were found in one sample sequenced in a study of CD8 T cells in ankylosing spondylitis (dated by TCRdb to about 2017). Receptor libraries were prepared by 5' RACE. Sequenced on an Illumina HiSeq 2500. TCRdb reprocessing: public reads trimmed at Q25 with fastp, clones called with MiXCR, in-frame beta chains kept. CDR3 protein duplicates are merged, each entry listing the most common genes and DNA. This sample lists some 130,000 distinct CDR3 sequences; roughly 15% were detected once. Clones ranked in the top ten supply roughly 3% of the sample. The sample consisted of blood, either unsorted or a sorted T cell fraction (not recorded which). The receptors were sampled from a female donor with ankylosing spondylitis or in good health (not recorded which).

This clonotype was detected only a few times. The chain joins TRBV5-1 to TRBJ2-2; TRBD2 agrees at 10 bases. CDR1 is SGHRS and CDR2 is YFSETQ in the germline V gene. The CDR3 is 16 amino acids. Trimming cost V 5 bases and J 4 bases; bases outside gene matches: 8. Written as DNA, the CDR3 is TGCGCCAGCAGATTGCCTAGCGGGAGTGTCACCGGGGAGCTGTTTTTT. Its translation is CASRLPSGSVTGELFF.

This clonotype was detected only a few times. The V and J genes are TRBV29-1 and TRBJ2-3; 7 positions agree with TRBD2. J was trimmed by 5 bases and V by 4 bases; bases with no gene match: 3. The CDR3 covers 12 residues. Germline CDR1 and CDR2: SQVTM and ANQGSEA. The CDR3 spells CSVGLAGDTQYF. CDR3 in DNA: TGCAGCGTTGGATTAGCGGGAGATACGCAGTATTTT.

In this sample, this clonotype turned up a few times. This chain connects TRBV20-1 to TRBJ1-1, with D unclear. This CDR3 region has 13 residues. The ends were cut back, 4 bases at V and 8 bases at J, with 17 bases in the middle. The germline V gene encodes CDR1 DFQATT and CDR2 SNEGSKA (reference sequence). The CDR3 sequence is CSATSGLYEEAFF. The DNA of the CDR3 is TGCAGTGCTACTTCTGGGCTCTACGAGGAAGCTTTCTTT.

Comments on this clonotype: A clone one base away is much larger, so this may be a read error. The chain employs TRBV20-1 and TRBJ1-1; 8 bases line up with TRBD1. CDR3 length: 14 residues. Per germline, CDR1 DFQATT and CDR2 SNEGSKA (reference sequence). The chain's CDR3 is CSLAGGRGGTEPFF. Here the CDR3 DNA reads TGCAGTCTTGCAGGGGGCAGAGGGGGTACTGAACCTTTCTTT.

Concerning this clonotype itself: At one of its ends the junction is not consistent with the germline gene, which may arise from a read error. The rearrangement links TRBV20-1 to TRBJ1-2; 7 positions agree with TRBD1. Germline CDR1 reads DFQATT; CDR2 reads SNEGSKA (reference sequence). The CDR3 consists of 13 residues. The CDR3 bases are TGCAGTGCTAGAGTTGGACAGGCCGCTGGCCACACCTTC. Its protein product is CSARVGQAAGHTF.

This clonotype was counted a few times. CDR3 sequence: CASSQDWSSGYEQYF. CDR3 in DNA: TGTGCCAGCAGCCAAGATTGGTCTAGCGGCTACGAGCAGTACTTC. The rearrangement links TRBV4-2 to TRBJ2-7, with 7 bases aligning to TRBD2. The CDR3 spans 15 residues. V trimming: 0 bases; J trimming: 3 bases; junction bases outside the gene matches: 5. Per germline, CDR1 LGHNA and CDR2 YNFKEQ.

This clonotype was counted many times. The chain recombines TRBV20-1 with TRBJ2-1, with D tentatively TRBD1 (5 bases). This CDR3 is 14 amino acids long. Germline V gene sequence: CDR1 DFQATT, CDR2 SNEGSKA (reference sequence). V gave up 0 bases and J gave up 7 bases, with 13 bases separating them. In DNA form, the CDR3 reads TGCAGTGCTAGAGATATCAGGGTAGGGAATGAGCAGTTCTTC. Translated, it gives CSARDIRVGNEQFF.

This clonotype was detected many times. V is TRBV6-1 and J is TRBJ2-2, with 7 bases that match TRBD1. V trimming: 7 bases; J trimming: 3 bases; junction bases outside the gene matches: 8. The CDR3 has 15 residues. Germline CDR1 and CDR2: MNHNS and SASEGT. CDR3 region: CASKTGARYTGELFF. The CDR3 DNA sequence: TGTGCCAGCAAAACAGGGGCCCGCTACACCGGGGAGCTGTTTTTT.

The V call is TRBV12-3 or TRBV12-4, the J call TRBJ1-1; D not certain. The V gene lost 1 base and the J gene lost 3 bases, with 6 bases spanning the gap. CDR3 length: 13 residues. The CDR3 DNA sequence: TGTGCCAGCAGTTTAGACCAGGACACTGAAGCTTTCTTT. It codes for CASSLDQDTEAFF.

This clonotype occurred many times. This chain joins TRBV5-1 and TRBJ2-7, with D possibly being TRBD1 (5 bases). V dropped 8 bases and J dropped 3 bases, with 15 bases sitting between them. The germline gives CDR1 SGHRS, CDR2 YFSETQ. The CDR3 length is 13 residues. CDR3 DNA sequence: TGCGCCAGTACCCAGGGCTTAGGCTACGAGCAGTACTTC. Its protein product is CASTQGLGYEQYF.